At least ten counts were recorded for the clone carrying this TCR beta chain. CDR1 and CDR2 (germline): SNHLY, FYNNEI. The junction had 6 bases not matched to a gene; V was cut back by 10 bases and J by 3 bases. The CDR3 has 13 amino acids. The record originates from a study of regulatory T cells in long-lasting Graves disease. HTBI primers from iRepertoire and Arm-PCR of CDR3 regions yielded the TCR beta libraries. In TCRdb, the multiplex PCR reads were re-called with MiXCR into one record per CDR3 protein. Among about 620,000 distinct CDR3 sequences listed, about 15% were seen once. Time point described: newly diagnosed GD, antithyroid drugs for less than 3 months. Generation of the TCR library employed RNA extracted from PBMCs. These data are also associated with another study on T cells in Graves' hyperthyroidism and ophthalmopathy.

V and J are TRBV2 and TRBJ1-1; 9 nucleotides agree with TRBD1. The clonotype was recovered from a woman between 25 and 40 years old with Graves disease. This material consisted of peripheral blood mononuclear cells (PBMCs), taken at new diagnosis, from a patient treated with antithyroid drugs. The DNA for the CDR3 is TGTGCCACCAAGGGACAGGGAGACACTGAAGCTTTCTTT. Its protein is CATKGQGDTEAFF.